One and the same sample provided the 10 T cell receptor beta chains below, sequenced in a study of Tregs in tolerant kidney transplant recipients. Produced via immunoSEQ multiplex PCR; TCRdb's table is partial and in-frame only. Among tens of thousands of clones listed, 93% were seen once. Recipients received nonmyeloablative bone marrow transplants from related graft donors, with transient mixed chimerism. Sequencing was performed on CD4+ T cells from blood (PBMCs), taken 12 months after the transplant. The receptor source for this set is a human patient who received a combined kidney and bone marrow transplant. These T cells may partly come from the graft donor.

A single count supports this clone. The rearrangement uses TRBV4-3 and TRBJ2-1; TRBD1 agrees at 7 bases. There are 15 residues in the CDR3. The V gene end was trimmed by 4 bases and the J gene end by 5 bases; junction bases not matched to a gene: 8. CDR1 and CDR2 from the germline V gene are LGHNA and YSLEER. CDR3 sequence reads: CASSPSDRVNNEQFF. In nucleotides, the CDR3 is TGCGCCAGCAGCCCGTCTGACAGGGTTAACAATGAGCAGTTCTTC.

This chain links TRBV5-1 with TRBJ2-2; D is unresolved. The ends were cut back, 6 bases at V and 0 bases at J, with 12 bases in the middle. Germline CDR1 and CDR2: SGHRS and YFSETQ. CDR3 length: 15 amino acids. This CDR3 reads CASKASATNTGELFF. The CDR3 DNA reads TGCGCCAGCAAGGCCAGCGCTACGAACACCGGGGAGCTGTTTTTT.

The rearrangement uses TRBV7-7 and TRBJ2-1, with 8 bases lining up with TRBD2. This CDR3 has 15 amino acids. The V and J ends lost 0 bases and 8 bases, in that order; junction bases with no gene match: 6. Germline V gene sequence: CDR1 SSHAT, CDR2 FNYEAQ (reference sequence). Written as DNA, the CDR3 is TGTGCCAGCAGCTTAGCGATTGGACTAGCAGATGAGCAGTTCTTC. Protein sequence: CASSLAIGLADEQFF. Full variable domain (rest looked up from reference TRBV7-7 and TRBJ2-1): GAGVSQSPRYKVTKRGQDVTLRCDPISSHATLYWYQQALGQGPEFLTYFNYEAQPDKSGLPSDRFSAERPEGSISTLTIQRTEQRDSAMYRCASSLAIGLADEQFFGPGTRLTVL.

With regard to this clone: Other DNA variants within this sample encode the same CDR3. The chain joins TRBV7-3 to TRBJ1-6, with 9 bases that match TRBD1. Losses at the gene ends were 3 bases for V and 7 bases for J; bases not matched to a gene: 4. Germline loops: CDR1 SGHTA, CDR2 FQGTGA. The CDR3 is made up of 15 amino acids. In DNA form, the CDR3 reads TGTGCCAGCAGCTTCGACGGGACAGGGAATTCACCCCTCCACTTT. It is translated as CASSFDGTGNSPLHF.

The rearrangement links TRBV19 to TRBJ1-4; no reliable D call. The V and J ends lost 6 bases and 8 bases respectively, with 19 bases between them. Germline V gene data show CDR1 as LNHDA and CDR2 as SQIVND (reference sequence). This CDR3 is built from 15 residues. Here the CDR3 reads CASRPQRQNEEKLFF. CDR3 nucleotide sequence: TGTGCCAGTAGACCCCAGAGGCAGAACGAGGAAAAACTGTTTTTT.

V gene TRBV4-2 combines with J gene TRBJ2-5; D may be TRBD2 (5 bases). Germline V gene sequence: CDR1 LGHNA, CDR2 YNFKEQ. The CDR3 is 16 residues long. The V and J ends lost 1 base and 1 base respectively, with 13 bases between them. The CDR3 DNA sequence: TGTGCCAGCAGCCAAGGAGTAGCGCTCTCCCAAGAGACCCAGTACTTC. Its translation: CASSQGVALSQETQYF.

The V and J genes are TRBV7-2 and TRBJ2-1, with D tentatively TRBD2 (5 bases). Trimming cost V 5 bases and J 0 bases, with 23 bases left between them. CDR1 and CDR2 (germline): SGHTA, FQGNSA. The CDR3 is made up of 19 amino acids. The CDR3 protein is CASSIIRLQRSSSYNEQFF. DNA for the CDR3: TGTGCCAGCAGCATAATCCGGCTCCAGCGGAGCTCCTCCTACAATGAGCAGTTCTTC.

The chain employs TRBV6-5 and TRBJ2-2; 8 nucleotides match TRBD1. This CDR3 region has 16 residues. Germline V gene data show CDR1 as MNHEY and CDR2 as SVGAGI. V was pared by 4 bases and J by 7 bases, with 11 bases of the junction left unmatched. CDR3 sequence (DNA): TGTGCCAGCAGTTCTCAGGGGGCTAAGTCAGGCGGGGAGCTGTTTTTT. Translating gives CASSSQGAKSGGELFF.

The CDR3 DNA follows: TGTGCCAGCAGCTTGGGCCGACAGGGCCCTGACGAGCAGTACTTC. The encoded protein is CASSLGRQGPDEQYF. The V call is TRBV5-5, the J call TRBJ2-7; 7 bases line up with TRBD1. Trimming took 0 bases from V and 5 from J; bases not matched to a gene: 8. Germline lookup yields CDR1 SGHKS and CDR2 YYEKEE (reference sequence). The CDR3 sequence is 15 residues long.

The chain employs TRBV7-6 and TRBJ2-7, with 8 bases fitting TRBD1. The CDR3 covers 19 residues. Germline CDR1 SGHVS, CDR2 FNYEAQ. With 4 bases clipped from V and 6 bases from J, the junction kept 23 bases outside the gene matches. The CDR3 here is CASSYEPGAGGASLFEQYF. The DNA of the CDR3 is TGTGCCAGCAGCTACGAGCCGGGCGCAGGGGGCGCGAGTCTCTTCGAGCAGTACTTC.